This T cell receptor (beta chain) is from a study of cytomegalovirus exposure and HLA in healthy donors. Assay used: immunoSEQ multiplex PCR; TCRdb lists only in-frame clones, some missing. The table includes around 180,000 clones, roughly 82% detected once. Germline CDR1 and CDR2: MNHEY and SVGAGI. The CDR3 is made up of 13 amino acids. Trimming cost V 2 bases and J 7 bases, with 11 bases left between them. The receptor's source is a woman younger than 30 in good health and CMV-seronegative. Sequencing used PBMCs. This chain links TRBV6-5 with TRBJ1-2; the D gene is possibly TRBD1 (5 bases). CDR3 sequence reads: CASSYHHQGGYTF. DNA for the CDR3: TGTGCCAGCAGTTACCACCATCAGGGTGGCTACACCTTC.